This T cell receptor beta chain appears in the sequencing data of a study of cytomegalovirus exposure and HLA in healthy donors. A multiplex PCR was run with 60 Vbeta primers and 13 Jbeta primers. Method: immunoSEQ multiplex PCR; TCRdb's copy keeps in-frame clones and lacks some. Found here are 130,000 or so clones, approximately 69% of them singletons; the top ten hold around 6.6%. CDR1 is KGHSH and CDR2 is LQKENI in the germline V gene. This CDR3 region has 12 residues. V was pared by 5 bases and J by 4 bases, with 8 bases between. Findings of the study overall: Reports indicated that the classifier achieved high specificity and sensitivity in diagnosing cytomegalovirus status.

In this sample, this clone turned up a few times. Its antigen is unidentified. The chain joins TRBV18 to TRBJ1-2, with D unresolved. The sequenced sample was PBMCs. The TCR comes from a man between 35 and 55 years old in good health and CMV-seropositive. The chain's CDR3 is CASSDPGYGYTF. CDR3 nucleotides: TGTGCCAGCTCAGATCCCGGCTATGGCTACACCTTC.